A single sample gave rise to the 18 T cell receptor beta chains below, sequenced in a study of cytomegalovirus exposure and HLA in healthy donors. PCR employed 60 Vbeta and 13 Jbeta primers. Repertoires were generated with immunoSEQ multiplex PCR, while TCRdb's copy carries only in-frame clones and drops some. The data show under 200,000 clones, over 70% seen once. The sample consisted of PBMCs. The receptors derive from a woman in her fifties or sixties in good health and CMV-seropositive.

V gene TRBV14 combines with J gene TRBJ2-1, with 10 bases matching TRBD1. Losses at the gene ends were 1 base for V and 5 bases for J; bases not matched to a gene: 5. This CDR3 is 16 amino acids long. Germline V CDR1 and CDR2: SGHDN, FVKESK. In nucleotides, the CDR3 is TGTGCCAGCAGCCAAGTTTGGGGACAGGGGAACAATGAGCAGTTCTTC. Protein sequence: CASSQVWGQGNNEQFF.

This chain connects TRBV7-2 to TRBJ1-2, with 9 bases that match TRBD1. This CDR3 has 16 residues. Germline V gene sequence: CDR1 SGHTA, CDR2 FQGNSA. V lost 3 bases to trimming and J lost 6 bases; unmatched junction nucleotides: 11. This CDR3 is CASSLLTGQGLHGYTF. The DNA for the CDR3 is TGTGCCAGCAGCTTGCTAACGGGACAGGGATTGCATGGCTACACCTTC.

This clone came up a few times. V gene TRBV19 combines with J gene TRBJ2-3; a possible D gene is TRBD1 (6 bases). The ends were cut back, 7 bases at V and 3 bases at J, with 11 bases in the middle. The CDR3 extends over 13 amino acids. CDR1 is LNHDA and CDR2 is SQIVND in the germline V gene (reference sequence). CDR3 in DNA: TGTGCCAGTACTCTACAGGGAACAGATACGCAGTATTTT. It is translated as CASTLQGTDTQYF. Filled out from reference TRBV19 and TRBJ2-3, the complete variable domain reads DGGITQSPKYLFRKEGQNVTLSCEQNLNHDAMYWYRQDPGQGLRLIYYSQIVNDFQKGDIAEGYSVSREKKESFPLTVTSAQKNPTAFYLCASTLQGTDTQYFGPGTRLTVL.

The chain joins TRBV11-2 to TRBJ2-1, with 8 bases aligning to TRBD2. CDR1 and CDR2 (germline): SGHAT, FQNNGV. The J segment lost 3 bases and the V segment lost 6 bases, leaving 7 bases of the junction unmatched. The CDR3 covers 15 residues. The CDR3 DNA is TGTGCCAGCAGTCCCCGGGGGGGATACTACAATGAGCAGTTCTTC. Its protein product is CASSPRGGYYNEQFF.

This clone was seen only once. The chain combines TRBV28 with TRBJ2-7; TRBD2 might be the D (6 bases). This CDR3 region has 14 residues. CDR1 MDHEN and CDR2 SYDVKM come from the germline V gene. Trimming shortened V by 10 bases and J by 6 bases, and 22 bases separated the two germline ends. The CDR3 DNA is TGTGCCACGACTAGGGGCGGCGAGGATGGCGAGCAGTACTTC. Its translation: CATTRGGEDGEQYF.

The chain carries TRBV14 and TRBJ1-2; weak D call: TRBD1 (5 bases). Germline V lookup: CDR1 SGHDN, CDR2 FVKESK. The CDR3 runs to 15 residues. Trimming took off 1 base at V and 3 bases at J, with 12 bases between the two ends. CDR3 nucleotides: TGTGCCAGCAGCCAAGTCCGGGGGTTTGACTATGGCTACACCTTC. Translating gives CASSQVRGFDYGYTF.

The V gene is TRBV6-1, the J gene TRBJ2-6, with 8 bases fitting TRBD1. With V trimmed by 4 bases and J by 2 bases, 10 bases remained unmatched. The germline V gene has CDR1 MNHNS and CDR2 SASEGT. The CDR3 contains 18 residues. CDR3 bases: TGTGCCAGCAGTGCTGGACAGGGAAATATGGCTGGGGCCAACGTCCTGACTTTC. This sequence encodes CASSAGQGNMAGANVLTF.

The chain has TRBV5-4 and TRBJ2-5, with a weak D call TRBD2 (5 bases). The J call is in doubt because the DNA end fits TRBJ2-7 better. The germline CDR1 and CDR2 sequences are SGHNT and YYREEE (reference sequence). The CDR3 is 14 amino acids. The CDR3 nucleotides read TGTGCCAGCAGCTTGTTGGGAGCTAACTACGAGCAGTACTTC. Its protein is CASSLLGANYEQYF.

The chain joins TRBV11-2 to TRBJ2-1; D may be TRBD1 (6 bases). V lost 1 base and J lost 12, with 7 bases in between. This CDR3 has 11 residues. Germline V gives CDR1 SGHAT, CDR2 FQNNGV. In DNA, the CDR3 is TGTGCCAGCAGCTTAGGGGGGCCGCAGTTCTTC. Translating gives CASSLGGPQFF.

The gene calls are TRBV30 and TRBJ2-7, with 10 bases identical to TRBD1. CDR3 length equals 13 residues. Germline CDR1 reads GTSNPN; CDR2 reads SVGIG (reference sequence). Unmatched junction bases numbered 4, after V lost 3 bases and J lost 5 bases. The CDR3 sequence is CAWSQGTGDEQYF. The CDR3 nucleotides are TGTGCCTGGAGCCAGGGGACAGGGGACGAGCAGTACTTC.

CDR3 in amino acids: CASANPRTGSGNTIYF. The CDR3 bases are TGTGCCAGCGCCAACCCCCGCACAGGGTCTGGAAACACCATATATTTT. The rearrangement uses TRBV9 and TRBJ1-3; TRBD1 is a possible D gene (6 bases). Looked up from germline, CDR1 is SGDLS and CDR2 is YYNGEE. The CDR3 has 16 amino acids. V was shortened by 7 bases and J by 1 base, with 18 bases between the two germline ends. Using reference TRBV9 and TRBJ1-3 for the parts outside the CDR3, the full variable domain is DSGVTQTPKHLITATGQRVTLRCSPRSGDLSVYWYQQSLDQGLQFLIQYYNGEERAKGNILERFSAQQFPDLHSELNLSSLELGDSALYFCASANPRTGSGNTIYFGEGSWLTVV.

This chain links TRBV28 with TRBJ1-1, with D unresolved. The V end lost 2 bases, the J end lost 6 bases, and 7 bases lay between the germline ends. This CDR3 has 12 amino acids. Germline CDR1 is MDHEN and CDR2 is SYDVKM. The CDR3 loop is CASSLQFSEAFF. CDR3 nucleotides: TGTGCCAGCAGTTTACAGTTCTCTGAAGCTTTCTTT.

This sequence joins TRBV11-3 and TRBJ2-3; a weak D match, TRBD2 (7 bases). Germline V CDR1 and CDR2: SGHNT, YENEEA. The CDR3 has 15 residues. The V end lost 4 bases, the J end lost 5 bases, and 16 bases lay between the germline ends. The CDR3 DNA reads as TGTGCCAGCAGCTCCTTAGGGGGGGCGGGAGATACGCAGTATTTT. Translating it yields CASSSLGGAGDTQYF.

V gene TRBV30 combines with J gene TRBJ2-3, with a weak D call TRBD2 (7 bases). CDR1 and CDR2 (germline): GTSNPN, SVGIG (reference sequence). The CDR3 totals 15 residues. Trimming removed 3 bases from V and 0 bases from J, with 13 bases in between. CDR3 coding DNA: TGTGCCTGGAGGGGGGGGCGATTTAGCACAGATACGCAGTATTTT. Its translation: CAWRGGRFSTDTQYF.

The chain recombines TRBV6-5 with TRBJ1-2, with 8 bases aligning to TRBD1. V shed 5 bases and J 7 bases; nucleotides not matched to a gene: 6. CDR3 size: 13 residues. Looked up from germline, CDR1 is MNHEY and CDR2 is SVGAGI. CDR3 sequence (DNA): TGTGCCAGCAGTACCTCGGACAGGGCTGGCTACACCTTC. Translated: CASSTSDRAGYTF.

The V gene is TRBV5-1, the J gene TRBJ2-7; TRBD1 agrees at 8 bases. Per germline, CDR1 SGHRS and CDR2 YFSETQ. Losses at the gene ends were 10 bases for V and 5 bases for J; bases not matched to a gene: 17. CDR3 length: 15 residues. This chain's CDR3 is CARKERGQDIDEQYF. In DNA, the CDR3 is TGCGCCCGGAAGGAAAGGGGACAGGATATTGACGAGCAGTACTTC.

This clone was detected a few times. In DNA, the CDR3 is TGTGCCAGCTCACCGCGACGACAGACAGGGGGGAACACTGAAGCTTTCTTT. Encoded protein: CASSPRRQTGGNTEAFF. This rearrangement joins TRBV18 to TRBJ1-1, with TRBD1 matching 9 bases. The CDR3 spans 17 residues. J was trimmed by 1 base and V by 3 bases; bases with no gene match: 9. Per the germline V gene, CDR1 is KGHSH and CDR2 is LQKENI.

The chain employs TRBV4-1 and TRBJ2-3, with 9 nucleotides matching TRBD1. Germline V gives CDR1 MGHRA, CDR2 YSYEKL. CDR3 length: 17 amino acids. With 1 base clipped from V and 5 bases from J, the junction kept 10 bases outside the gene matches. CDR3 in amino acids: CASSQVLQGAPRDTQYF. The CDR3 DNA reads TGCGCCAGCAGCCAAGTACTACAGGGGGCGCCGAGAGATACGCAGTATTTT.